These 15 T cell receptor beta chains were sequenced from one sample in a study of cytomegalovirus exposure and HLA in healthy donors. The PCR employed 60 Vbeta primers together with 13 Jbeta primers. Repertoires were generated with immunoSEQ multiplex PCR, while TCRdb's copy carries only in-frame clones and drops some. The data hold about 120,000 clones, with approximately 80% observed a single time. The sequenced sample consisted of PBMCs. These receptors all stem from a man younger than 35 in good health and CMV-seropositive.

The V and J genes are TRBV5-1 and TRBJ2-1; 9 nucleotides align to TRBD2. Germline CDR1 and CDR2: SGHRS and YFSETQ. V gave up 4 bases and J gave up 2 bases; unmatched junction bases: 13. CDR3 length equals 18 residues. The CDR3 bases are TGCGCCAGCAGCCCGGGGGGGGCGGGGGGGTTTACCTACAATGAGCAGTTCTTC. This gives the protein CASSPGGAGGFTYNEQFF.

This clone was recorded a few times. The V call is TRBV6-5, the J call TRBJ1-2; D is uncertain. Per germline, CDR1 MNHEY and CDR2 SVGAGI. V gave up 7 bases and J gave up 0 bases, with 15 bases separating them. The CDR3 has 15 residues. This CDR3 reads CASTPYRETNYGYTF. CDR3 sequence (DNA): TGTGCCAGCACTCCTTATCGGGAAACTAACTATGGCTACACCTTC.

The chain recombines TRBV7-9 with TRBJ1-4; TRBD1 matches at 11 bases. Germline assignment: CDR1 SEHNR and CDR2 FQNEAQ (reference sequence). The length of the CDR3 is 15 residues. V dropped 5 bases and J dropped 7; count of bases not matched to a gene: 6. CDR3 DNA sequence: TGTGCCAGCAGCAATGGACAGGGGGCGGGTGAAAAACTGTTTTTT. This gives the protein CASSNGQGAGEKLFF.

This clone was seen only a few times. The V gene is TRBV19, the J gene TRBJ2-3, with 7 bases aligning to TRBD2. Germline loops: CDR1 LNHDA, CDR2 SQIVND (reference sequence). V gave up 3 bases and J gave up 2 bases; unmatched junction bases: 14. The CDR3 consists of 18 residues. The CDR3 region has the DNA TGTGCCAGTAGTATCCGGGTTCCGGGTAGCGGGTTCACAGATACGCAGTATTTT. Protein: CASSIRVPGSGFTDTQYF.

The rearrangement joins TRBV7-3 to TRBJ2-7, with D perhaps TRBD1 (6 bases). The CDR3 extends over 16 amino acids. V was clipped by 9 bases and J by 1 base, with 22 bases between them. Germline V lookup: CDR1 SGHTA, CDR2 FQGTGA. DNA for the CDR3: TGTGCCAGGCCCTCAACACCACAGGGCGTATCCTACGAGCAGTACTTC. It encodes CARPSTPQGVSYEQYF.

This rearrangement joins TRBV10-2 to TRBJ2-5; 11 bases are shared with TRBD2. The trim removed 7 bases at V and 5 bases at J, leaving 6 bases unmatched. This CDR3 region has 14 residues. Germline V CDR1 and CDR2: WSHSY, SAAADI. The CDR3 DNA sequence: TGCGCCAGCACCCAGGGACTAGCGGAGGAGACCCAGTACTTC. Its translation: CASTQGLAEETQYF.

The rearrangement joins TRBV5-4 to TRBJ2-5, with TRBD2 matching 16 bases. Gene TRBJ2-7 matches the end of the DNA better, so the J call may be wrong. The CDR3 length is 18 residues. CDR1 and CDR2 from the germline V gene are SGHNT and YYREEE (reference sequence). CDR3 coding DNA: TGTGCCAGCAGCTTGGAGGGACTAGCGGGAGGGTTTTCCTACGAGCAGTACTTC. Translating it yields CASSLEGLAGGFSYEQYF.

This clone occurred once. The chain carries TRBV27 and TRBJ2-3, with 8 positions matching TRBD2. Germline values: CDR1 MNHEY, CDR2 SMNVEV (reference sequence). The length of the CDR3 is 15 residues. V trimming: 2 bases; J trimming: 4 bases; junction bases outside the gene matches: 5. The CDR3 nucleotides read TGTGCCAGCAGTTTACCGGGTAGCGGGGCAGATACGCAGTATTTT. Protein product: CASSLPGSGADTQYF.

This clone was found once. CDR3 amino acids: CASSTNPGQLMFYEQYF. CDR3 nucleotide sequence: TGTGCCAGCAGTACCAACCCGGGACAGCTAATGTTCTACGAGCAGTACTTC. This chain connects TRBV27 to TRBJ2-7, with 7 bases aligning to TRBD1. Germline assignment: CDR1 MNHEY and CDR2 SMNVEV (reference sequence). Trimming removed 5 bases from V and 3 bases from J; junction bases left unmatched: 16. The CDR3 runs 17 residues.

This chain uses TRBV19 with TRBJ2-1; 11 bases agree with TRBD2. The CDR3 extends over 16 amino acids. Germline V lookup: CDR1 LNHDA, CDR2 SQIVND (reference sequence). V gave up 7 bases and J gave up 10 bases; unmatched junction bases: 15. CDR3 coding DNA: TGTGCCAGTACCCCGACCGTAGCGGGAGGGTTAAGGGAGCAGTTCTTC. Protein sequence: CASTPTVAGGLREQFF.

The chain employs TRBV7-8 and TRBJ2-2; D might be TRBD2 (5 bases). The CDR3 contains 13 residues. Germline-derived CDR1 and CDR2 are SGHVS and FQNEAQ. Trimming took 11 bases from V and 1 from J, leaving 11 bases between them. Here the CDR3 reads CASYRGNTGELFF. CDR3 nucleotides: TGTGCCTCATACCGGGGGAACACCGGGGAGCTGTTTTTT.

The chain joins TRBV6-4 to TRBJ2-3; D is uncertain. The germline V gene encodes CDR1 MRHNA and CDR2 SNTAGT. CDR3 size: 15 residues. Trimming stripped 0 bases from V and 1 base from J, with 8 bases between. This CDR3 is CASSDSGGGTDTQYF. The CDR3 region has the DNA TGTGCCAGCAGTGACTCCGGCGGCGGCACAGATACGCAGTATTTT.

This rearrangement joins TRBV5-1 to TRBJ2-5; no firm D call. The tail of the sequence fits TRBJ2-7 better, so the J call may be wrong. This CDR3 is 13 amino acids long. Germline V gene data show CDR1 as SGHRS and CDR2 as YFSETQ. The CDR3 region is CASSLGQDYEQYF. The CDR3 DNA is TGCGCCAGCAGCTTGGGACAAGACTACGAGCAGTACTTC.

In its sample, this clone was seen once. The CDR3 sequence is CASSIGDSSTDTQYF. The CDR3 bases are TGTGCCAGTAGTATAGGGGACAGTAGCACAGATACGCAGTATTTT. This chain connects TRBV19 to TRBJ2-3; 7 bases line up with TRBD1. V shed 1 base and J 0 bases; nucleotides not matched to a gene: 1. The CDR3 totals 15 residues. CDR1 LNHDA and CDR2 SQIVND come from the germline V gene (reference sequence).

The chain joins TRBV9 to TRBJ2-4, with TRBD2 identical over 15 bases. V was pared by 4 bases and J by 12 bases, with 20 bases of the junction left unmatched. In germline, CDR1 is SGDLS, CDR2 YYNGEE. The CDR3 has 19 amino acids. Written as DNA, the CDR3 is TGTGCCAGCAGCTCAAGCTCCGGGACTAGCGGGGGGACCCGAACCAGTCAGTACTTC. Protein product: CASSSSSGTSGGTRTSQYF.